The rows below give T cell receptor beta chains drawn from one sample of a study of blood T cells in healthy people across ages. TCRdb re-called the 5' RACE reads with MiXCR, one entry per CDR3 protein. The data hold some 1.6 million distinct CDR3 sequences, with 34% observed a single time. The sequencing sample was made of blood. The source of these receptors is a woman in her twenties or thirties in good health. CDR3s include the opening cysteine and the closing phenylalanine or tryptophan. A D gene is named only where the DNA matches it firmly. Rows may omit the clone size; those that give it use once, few, many or a size class.

TRBJ2-1	.	TRBV11-2	TRBD2	TGTGCCAGCAGCTTACGGGAGGGACGGAGCCATGAGCAGTTCTTC	CASSLREGRSHEQFF
TRBJ1-4	.	TRBV5-1	.	TGCGCCAGCAGCTCGGTACCGGAGTCATTTGAAAAACTGTTTTTT	CASSSVPESFEKLFF
TRBJ1-5	few	TRBV20-1	.	TGCAGTGCTAGTCAATCCCAGCTCGCAGGTAGCAATCAGCCCCAGCATTTT	CSASQSQLAGSNQPQHF
TRBJ2-6	once	TRBV20-1	.	TGCAGTGCTAGCAGGGCTGGGACCAACGTCCTGACTTTC	CSASRAGTNVLTF
TRBJ2-7	.	TRBV9	TRBD2	TGTGCCAGCAGCGGTAGCGGGGTCAGCTTCCTAACCTACGAGCAGTACTTC	CASSGSGVSFLTYEQYF
TRBJ1-2	.	TRBV7-9	TRBD1	TGTGCCAGCAGCTTCACCGGGACAGGGGCTGGCTACACCTTC	CASSFTGTGAGYTF
TRBJ2-6	.	TRBV28	TRBD2	TGTGCCAGCAGTCCGCTGGGACTAGCGGAGATCTCTGGGGCCAACGTCCTGACTTTC	CASSPLGLAEISGANVLTF
TRBJ2-6	.	TRBV10-3	.	TGTGCCGTCAGTGAGGGCCGCCCTCCCAACGTCCTGACTTTC	CAVSEGRPPNVLTF
TRBJ2-1	.	TRBV7-2	.	TGTGCCAGCAGTTTTCACTTCGGGGAGCAGTTCTTC	CASSFHFGEQFF
TRBJ2-5	.	TRBV5-1	.	TGCGCCAGCAGCTTGGAGGTAGCGGTTAGAGAGACCCAGTACTTC	CASSLEVAVRETQYF
TRBJ2-3	.	TRBV13	TRBD2	TGTGTCAGCAGCCTAGCGGGGGGGGATCCCACAGATACGCAGTATTTT	CVSSLAGGDPTDTQYF
TRBJ2-7	many	TRBV12-3/TRBV12-4	.	TGTGCCAGCAGAGTCTTGGGTCGCTCCTACGAGCAGTACTTC	CASRVLGRSYEQYF
TRBJ1-2	few	TRBV20-1	TRBD1	TGCAGTGCGGGCAACCCAGGGACAGGGGGTAACTATGGCTACACCTTC	CSAGNPGTGGNYGYTF
TRBJ1-2	few	TRBV5-1	.	TGCGCCAGCAGCTTGAGGGCAGGGTCCTATGGCTACACCTTC	CASSLRAGSYGYTF
TRBJ2-3	few	TRBV3-1	.	TGTGCCAGCAGCCAAGATCGGGGGACTCGTTTCCCTGATACGCAGTATTTT	CASSQDRGTRFPDTQYF
TRBJ1-1	.	TRBV2	.	TGTGCCAGCAGTGAAGCGCGGCGGCAGAGGAACGCTGAAGCTTTCTTT	CASSEARRQRNAEAFF
TRBJ2-1	.	TRBV2	TRBD2	TGTGCCAGCAGTGATGAGGAGGCGGGGGGCTCGATTTACAATGAGCAGTTCTTC	CASSDEEAGGSIYNEQFF
TRBJ2-3	few	TRBV6-6	.	TGTGCCAGCAGCCAGGACCGCCAGGATACGCAGTATTTT	CASSQDRQDTQYF